The entry that follows covers one T cell receptor beta chain sequence. This sample was taken from a study of blood T cell repertoires in COVID-19. Study information: Italy, Spain and the United States were the sources of the convalescent and acute COVID-19 samples. T cells, B-cell-depleted T cells, or PBMCs supplied cDNA or gDNA.

Clones were read by immunoSEQ multiplex PCR, and TCRdb kept only the in-frame ones, dropping some. This table holds approximately 500,000 clones, 85% to 90% found once. Seattle cases were enrolled at active infection and followed longitudinally. Germline V CDR1 and CDR2: MGHRA, YSYEKL. V was shortened by 4 bases and J by 1 base, with 10 bases between the two germline ends. The CDR3 spans 14 residues. The receptor was derived from a woman between 45 and 65 years old with COVID-19, enrolled during active disease. Sequencing was performed on peripheral blood. The chain is built from TRBV4-1 and TRBJ1-1; D not certain. The CDR3 DNA follows: TGCGCCAGCAGCCCCGCTATGTCGAACACTGAAGCTTTCTTT. Translated: CASSPAMSNTEAFF.